The subject of this entry is one T cell receptor beta chain. This record comes from a study of technical replicates of blood from four donors. Method: immunoSEQ multiplex PCR; TCRdb's copy keeps in-frame clones and lacks some. The sample has about 88,000 clones; over 90% are singletons. V lost 2 bases to trimming and J lost 2 bases; unmatched junction nucleotides: 6. In germline, CDR1 is MNHEY, CDR2 SMNVEV (reference sequence). The CDR3 has 17 residues. The chain uses TRBV27 and TRBJ2-6, with 7 bases matching TRBD1. The TCR sequence derives from a human donor in good health. The sequenced material came from T cells isolated from PBMCs. CDR3 sequence reads: CASSLGQDYTGANVLTF. CDR3 coding DNA: TGTGCCAGCAGTTTAGGACAGGATTATACTGGGGCCAACGTCCTGACTTTC.